Listed below are T cell receptor beta chains from one sample, sequenced in a study of blood T cell repertoires in COVID-19. The data were produced by immunoSEQ multiplex PCR, yet TCRdb's version contains in-frame clones alone and is incomplete. The table lists around 93,000 clones, about four fifths of them singletons. Sequenced sample: peripheral blood. Receptors originate from a woman older than 75 with acute or convalescent COVID-19. Each CDR3 is given with its conserved first and last residue. D genes are given only for firm matches. Clone size is not always given. Where it is, it says once, few, many or a class for expanded clones.

-	TRBJ2-7	TRBD1	TRBV11-2	CASSPRQGTYEQYF	TGTGCCAGCAGCCCTCGACAGGGGACCTACGAGCAGTACTTC
-	TRBJ2-7	-	TRBV7-9	CASSQDSASSYEQYF	TGTGCCAGCAGCCAGGACAGTGCGAGCTCCTACGAGCAGTACTTC
-	TRBJ2-1	-	TRBV30	CAWSAVKLLDNEQFF	TGTGCCTGGAGTGCGGTTAAACTATTGGACAATGAGCAGTTCTTC
-	TRBJ2-7	TRBD2	TRBV11-2	CASSYVAGGYEQYF	TGTGCCAGCAGCTACGTAGCGGGAGGATACGAGCAGTACTTC
-	TRBJ1-5	-	TRBV12-3/TRBV12-4	CASSLQVPPQHF	TGTGCCAGCAGTCTACAGGTACCGCCCCAGCATTTT
-	TRBJ1-2	-	TRBV10-3	CAISGRDYGYTF	TGTGCCATCAGTGGACGGGACTATGGCTACACCTTC
-	TRBJ1-4	TRBD1	TRBV2	CASSASRGLGEKLFF	TGTGCCAGCAGTGCAAGCAGGGGGCTCGGCGAAAAACTGTTTTTT
-	TRBJ1-3	-	TRBV6-1	CASSVVLDFSGNTIYF	TGTGCCAGCAGTGTGGTATTGGACTTTTCTGGAAACACCATATATTTT
once	TRBJ1-5	TRBD1	TRBV7-2	CASSLGDRGGNQPQHF	TGTGCCAGCAGCTTAGGAGACAGGGGAGGCAATCAGCCCCAGCATTTT
-	TRBJ2-3	TRBD2	TRBV4-3	CASSRSPGRRGDTQYF	TGCGCCAGCAGCCGCAGCCCCGGGAGGAGGGGAGATACGCAGTATTTT
-	TRBJ2-1	TRBD2	TRBV19	CASSIDGLAVSNEQFF	TGTGCCAGTAGTATAGATGGACTAGCGGTTAGCAATGAGCAGTTCTTC
few	TRBJ2-1	TRBD2	TRBV12-5	CASGPTGTSNYNEQFF	TGTGCTAGTGGTCCAACCGGGACTAGCAACTACAATGAGCAGTTCTTC
-	TRBJ1-1	-	TRBV27	CATYQGLNTEAFF	TGTGCCACCTACCAGGGCCTGAACACTGAAGCTTTCTTT
-	TRBJ2-1	-	TRBV3-1/TRBV3-2	CASSQVLIAEGRDEQFF	TGTGCCAGCAGCCAAGTCCTCATAGCGGAGGGGAGAGATGAGCAGTTCTTC
-	TRBJ2-7	-	TRBV20-1	CSASYTGLYEQYF	TGCAGTGCTAGTTACACGGGTCTCTACGAGCAGTACTTC
once	TRBJ1-1	TRBD1	TRBV19	CASSMDRVNTEAFF	TGTGCCAGTAGTATGGACAGGGTGAACACTGAAGCTTTCTTT
-	TRBJ1-2	-	TRBV6-5	CASSTGFWGYTF	TGTGCCAGCAGTACAGGGTTTTGGGGCTACACCTTC
-	TRBJ1-1	-	TRBV5-8	CASSLGGYRETEAFF	TGTGCCAGCAGCTTGGGAGGGTACAGGGAGACTGAAGCTTTCTTT
-	TRBJ1-1	-	TRBV19	CASTLLLGQRAEAFF	TGTGCCAGTACCCTACTGCTGGGACAACGGGCTGAAGCTTTCTTT
-	TRBJ2-7	TRBD2	TRBV5-4	CASSLAGSQRGYYEQYF	TGTGCCAGCAGCTTGGCCGGGTCCCAGCGGGGGTATTACGAGCAGTACTTC
-	TRBJ2-2	TRBD2	TRBV7-3	CASSAGTSGSGRELFF	TGTGCCAGCAGCGCCGGGACTAGCGGGAGTGGGCGGGAGCTGTTTTTT
-	TRBJ1-1	-	TRBV2	CASSERQNTEAFF	TGTGCCAGCAGCGAGAGACAGAACACTGAAGCTTTCTTT
few	TRBJ2-1	-	TRBV7-2	CASSLNGYTYNEQFF	TGTGCCAGCAGCTTAAACGGGTACACCTACAATGAGCAGTTCTTC
once	TRBJ1-5	TRBD1	TRBV2	CASSSGQIGNQPQHF	TGTGCCAGCAGTTCGGGACAGATTGGGAATCAGCCCCAGCATTTT
once	TRBJ2-7	TRBD1	TRBV7-3	CASSSTGPRGEQYF	TGTGCCAGCAGCTCGACAGGTCCCAGGGGGGAGCAGTACTTC
-	TRBJ1-2	-	TRBV9	CASSVDGGDYGYTF	TGTGCCAGCAGCGTAGATGGAGGGGACTATGGCTACACCTTC
-	TRBJ1-3	TRBD1	TRBV19	CASSPDRGSGNTIYF	TGTGCCAGTAGCCCCGACAGGGGCTCTGGAAACACCATATATTTT
-	TRBJ1-6	TRBD1	TRBV28	CASRGQAYNSPLHF	TGTGCCAGCAGGGGACAGGCTTATAATTCACCCCTCCACTTT
few	TRBJ2-2	TRBD1	TRBV5-1	CASSPGTANTGELFF	TGCGCCAGCAGCCCTGGGACAGCTAACACCGGGGAGCTGTTTTTT
-	TRBJ2-1	TRBD2	TRBV5-1	CASSPRVAGVDEQFF	TGCGCCAGCAGCCCACGGGTAGCGGGAGTTGATGAGCAGTTCTTC
-	TRBJ2-1	TRBD2	TRBV30	CAWSWNGGYNERFF	TGTGCCTGGAGTTGGAACGGGGGGTACAATGAGCGGTTCTTC
-	TRBJ1-6	-	TRBV4-1	CASSRTGLNSPLHF	TGCGCCAGCAGCCGAACGGGACTTAATTCACCCCTCCACTTT
-	TRBJ2-2	TRBD2	TRBV7-9	CASSLASGSPGELFF	TGTGCCAGCAGCTTGGCTAGCGGGAGCCCCGGGGAGCTGTTTTTT
-	TRBJ1-2	-	TRBV4-3	CASSQDRVRGYTF	TGCGCCAGCAGCCAAGACAGGGTTCGTGGCTACACCTTC
-	TRBJ1-2	-	TRBV30	CAYTRGSPSAYGYTF	TGTGCCTATACGCGGGGCAGCCCTTCTGCCTATGGCTACACCTTC
few	TRBJ1-2	TRBD1	TRBV9	CASSLEGTANYGYTF	TGTGCCAGCAGCCTAGAAGGGACAGCTAACTATGGCTACACCTTC
-	TRBJ2-7	TRBD1	TRBV5-1	CASSGGQGAREQYF	TGCGCCAGCAGCGGAGGACAGGGGGCGCGGGAGCAGTACTTC
few	TRBJ2-7	-	TRBV5-1	CASSLQLGQYEQYF	TGCGCCAGCAGCTTACAACTAGGGCAATACGAGCAGTACTTC
-	TRBJ2-5	-	TRBV7-9	CASRDTAQETQYF	TGTGCCAGCCGGGACACAGCACAAGAGACCCAGTACTTC
once	TRBJ1-2	TRBD1	TRBV27	CASSLNRGQTGYTF	TGTGCCAGCAGTCTAAACAGGGGGCAAACGGGCTACACCTTC
once	TRBJ2-2	-	TRBV5-6	CASSLGPLVANTGELFF	TGTGCCAGCAGCTTGGGGCCTCTAGTCGCGAACACCGGGGAGCTGTTTTTT
-	TRBJ2-7	TRBD1	TRBV19	CASSPGTGGYHAYEQYF	TGTGCCAGTAGTCCCGGGACAGGGGGCTACCATGCCTACGAGCAGTACTTC
once	TRBJ1-1	-	TRBV7-2	CASSLKRIEGREGTEAFF	TGTGCCAGCAGCTTAAAGCGGATAGAGGGCAGAGAGGGCACTGAAGCTTTCTTT
-	TRBJ1-1	TRBD1	TRBV7-9	CASSLRGTGGAEAFF	TGTGCCAGCAGCTTACGGGGGACAGGGGGTGCTGAAGCTTTCTTT
-	TRBJ2-4	TRBD1	TRBV6-4	CASHLRPSTGKNIQYF	TGTGCCAGCCACCTTAGACCCTCGACAGGGAAGAACATTCAGTACTTC
-	TRBJ2-2	TRBD1	TRBV11-2	CASSLLQGAAGELFF	TGTGCCAGCAGCTTATTACAGGGGGCCGCCGGGGAGCTGTTTTTT
-	TRBJ2-1	TRBD2	TRBV7-2	CASSSGLAGGEQFF	TGTGCCAGCAGCTCGGGACTAGCGGGAGGCGAGCAGTTCTTC
-	TRBJ1-2	TRBD1	TRBV28	CASNAWTGAGYTF	TGTGCCAGCAACGCCTGGACAGGGGCCGGCTACACCTTC
-	TRBJ2-1	-	TRBV9	CASSVGGGAGGNEQFF	TGTGCCAGCAGCGTAGGGGGAGGCGCCGGCGGCAATGAGCAGTTCTTC
-	TRBJ2-2	TRBD2	TRBV7-2	CASSPNSGGHTGELFF	TGTGCCAGCAGCCCCAATAGCGGGGGACACACCGGGGAGCTGTTTTTT
-	TRBJ1-2	TRBD1	TRBV30	CAWGQGYGYTF	TGTGCCTGGGGACAGGGGTATGGCTACACCTTC
-	TRBJ1-3	-	TRBV24-1	CATSDLWAYLAWNTIYF	TGTGCCACCAGTGATTTGTGGGCTTATTTGGCTTGGAACACCATATATTTT
-	TRBJ1-1	TRBD1	TRBV30	CAWRSGGVEAFF	TGTGCCTGGAGGTCAGGGGGCGTTGAAGCTTTCTTT
-	TRBJ2-7	TRBD2	TRBV4-2	CASSNGLAGLSYEQYF	TGTGCCAGCAGCAATGGACTAGCGGGGCTTTCCTACGAGCAGTACTTC
-	TRBJ1-2	TRBD1	TRBV19	CASSIPPGQGVGGYTF	TGTGCCAGTAGTATTCCCCCGGGACAGGGGGTCGGTGGCTACACCTTC